The source of this T cell receptor (beta chain) is a study of identical twins. Whole-study results and caveats: Insertions were fewer in abundant cord blood beta clonotypes, whereas memory repertoires showed none of this pattern. Out-of-frame alpha sequences that twins shared showed excess low generation probability. The degree of excess twin sharing was weaker in beta out-of-frame sequences.

One entry per CDR3 protein, called by TCRdb with MiXCR from the 5' RACE reads. The sample includes 410,000 or so distinct CDR3 sequences, less than 20% of them seen just once. Germline CDR1 is SGHTA and CDR2 is FQGTGA. After removal of 2 bases from V and 0 bases from J, the junction contained 5 bases not matched to a gene. This CDR3 comprises 16 residues. As to this clonotype: Its antigen is still unknown.

V usage is TRBV7-3 and J usage is TRBJ2-3; 7 nucleotides agree with TRBD2. This receptor was taken from a man in his fifties in good health. Material for sequencing was naive T cells sorted from blood. The CDR3 region is CASSLWPSGSTDTQYF. Here the CDR3 DNA reads TGTGCCAGCAGCTTATGGCCTAGCGGTAGCACAGATACGCAGTATTTT.